The present TCR beta chain was sequenced within a study of CD8 T cells in ankylosing spondylitis. V was pared by 4 bases and J by 15 bases, with 5 bases of the junction left unmatched. Germline values: CDR1 SEHNR, CDR2 FQNEAQ (reference sequence). The CDR3 length is 12 residues. TCRdb used MiXCR to reprocess the 5' RACE reads, holding one entry per CDR3 protein. Of tens of thousands of distinct CDR3 sequences in the sample, approximately 5.3% were seen once. This clonotype has ten or more counts. The chain joins TRBV7-9 to TRBJ2-3; TRBD2 aligns across 12 bases. This clonotype was sampled from a male donor with ankylosing spondylitis or in good health (not recorded which). Sequenced: blood, either unsorted or a sorted T cell fraction (not recorded which). In nucleotides, the CDR3 is TGTGCCAGCAGCTCTGGACTAGCGGGGAATTATTTT. As protein: CASSSGLAGNYF.